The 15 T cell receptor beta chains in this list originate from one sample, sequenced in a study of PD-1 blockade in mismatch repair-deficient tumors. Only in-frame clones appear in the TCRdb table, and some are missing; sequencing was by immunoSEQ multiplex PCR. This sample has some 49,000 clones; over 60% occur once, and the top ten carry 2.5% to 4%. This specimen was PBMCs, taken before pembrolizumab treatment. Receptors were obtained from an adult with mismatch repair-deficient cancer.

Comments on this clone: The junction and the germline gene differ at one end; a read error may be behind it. CDR3 region: CASSYGTSGYEQYF. The CDR3 nucleotides are TGTGCCAGCAGCTACGGGACTAGCGGCTACGAGCAGTACTTC. The V and J genes are TRBV5-1 and TRBJ2-7; 11 nucleotides agree with TRBD2. The CDR3 runs to 14 residues. Germline V gene sequence: CDR1 SGHRS, CDR2 YFSETQ.

In DNA form, the CDR3 reads TGTGCCAGCAGCTTGTGGGGAGGGGGGCGAACCTCCTACGAGCAGTACTTC. This gives the protein CASSLWGGGRTSYEQYF. The rearrangement joins TRBV11-3 to TRBJ2-7; possibly TRBD2 for D (7 bases). This CDR3 region has 17 residues. V was cut by 3 bases and J by 0 bases, with 18 bases left in between. Per the germline V gene, CDR1 is SGHNT and CDR2 is YENEEA.

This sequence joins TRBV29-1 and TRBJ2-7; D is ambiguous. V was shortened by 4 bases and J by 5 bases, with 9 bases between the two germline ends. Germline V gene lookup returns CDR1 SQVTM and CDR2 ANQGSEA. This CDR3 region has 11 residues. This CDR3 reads CSVVGFNEQYF. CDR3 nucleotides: TGCAGCGTTGTCGGGTTCAACGAGCAGTACTTC.

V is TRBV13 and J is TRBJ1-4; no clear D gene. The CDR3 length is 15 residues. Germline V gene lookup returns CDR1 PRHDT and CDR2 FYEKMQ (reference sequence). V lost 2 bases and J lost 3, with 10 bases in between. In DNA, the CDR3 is TGTGCCAGCAGCTTACGGGGTGGAGCTAATGAAAAACTGTTTTTT. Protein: CASSLRGGANEKLFF.

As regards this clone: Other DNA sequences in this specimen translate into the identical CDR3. CDR3 region: CSVVRLEIRSGEQFF. The CDR3 DNA reads as TGCAGCGTGGTTCGACTAGAAATCAGGTCGGGTGAGCAGTTCTTC. V is TRBV29-1 and J is TRBJ2-1; possible D gene TRBD2, 6 bases. CDR1 and CDR2 from the germline V gene are SQVTM and ANQGSEA. Trimming shortened V by 6 bases and J by 9 bases, and 24 bases separated the two germline ends. CDR3 length: 15 amino acids.

In nucleotides, the CDR3 is TGTGCCTCCACGGGCCCCTCAGCTATCGATTCAGGGGAAAGGGCTTTCTTT. It codes for CASTGPSAIDSGERAFF. The chain couples TRBV30 to TRBJ1-1; D might be TRBD1 (6 bases). The germline CDR1 and CDR2 sequences are GTSNPN and SVGIG (reference sequence). The CDR3 consists of 17 residues. Trimming removed 7 bases at V and 11 bases at J, with 35 bases between.

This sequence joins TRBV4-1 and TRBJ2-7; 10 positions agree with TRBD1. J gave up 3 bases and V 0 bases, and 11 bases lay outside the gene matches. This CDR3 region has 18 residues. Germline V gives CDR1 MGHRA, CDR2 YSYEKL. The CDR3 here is CASSQDTSHGTGDYEQYF. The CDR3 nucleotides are TGCGCCAGCAGCCAAGATACAAGCCACGGGACAGGGGACTACGAGCAGTACTTC.

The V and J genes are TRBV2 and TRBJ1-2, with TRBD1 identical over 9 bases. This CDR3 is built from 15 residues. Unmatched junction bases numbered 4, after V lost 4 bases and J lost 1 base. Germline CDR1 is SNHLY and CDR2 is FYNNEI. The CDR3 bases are TGTGCCAGCAGTGTACGGACAGGGGTTAACTATGGCTACACCTTC. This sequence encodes CASSVRTGVNYGYTF.

The CDR3 sequence: CASSQVWQGDETQYF. The CDR3 coding sequence is TGCGCCAGCAGCCAAGTGTGGCAGGGGGACGAGACCCAGTACTTC. This chain connects TRBV4-1 to TRBJ2-5; 7 nucleotides align to TRBD1. CDR1 and CDR2 (germline): MGHRA, YSYEKL. This CDR3 is built from 15 residues. The V and J ends lost 1 base and 5 bases, in that order; junction bases with no gene match: 7.

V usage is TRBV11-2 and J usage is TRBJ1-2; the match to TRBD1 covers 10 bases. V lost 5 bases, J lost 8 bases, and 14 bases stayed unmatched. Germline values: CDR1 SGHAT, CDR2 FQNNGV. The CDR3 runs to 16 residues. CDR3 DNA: TGTGCCAGCAGCCCCGGTTGGACAGGGGGTAGGAAGGGCTACACCTTC. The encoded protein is CASSPGWTGGRKGYTF.

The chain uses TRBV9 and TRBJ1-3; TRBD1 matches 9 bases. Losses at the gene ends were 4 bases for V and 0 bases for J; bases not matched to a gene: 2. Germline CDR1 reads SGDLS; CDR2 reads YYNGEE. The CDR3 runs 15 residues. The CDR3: CASSRTGDSGNTIYF. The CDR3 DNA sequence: TGTGCCAGCAGCCGGACAGGGGACTCTGGAAACACCATATATTTT.

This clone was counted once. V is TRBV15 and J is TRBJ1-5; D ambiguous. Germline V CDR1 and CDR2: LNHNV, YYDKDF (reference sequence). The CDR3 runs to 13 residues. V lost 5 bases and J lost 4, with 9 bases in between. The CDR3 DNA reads TGTGCCACCAGCCCATACCGGAATCAGCCCCAGCATTTT. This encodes CATSPYRNQPQHF.

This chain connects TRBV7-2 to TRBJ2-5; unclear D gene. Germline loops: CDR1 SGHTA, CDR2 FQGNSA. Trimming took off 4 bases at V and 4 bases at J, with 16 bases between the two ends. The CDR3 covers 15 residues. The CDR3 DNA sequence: TGTGCCAGCAGCTCTAGACCTAGTAAATTAGAGACCCAGTACTTC. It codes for CASSSRPSKLETQYF. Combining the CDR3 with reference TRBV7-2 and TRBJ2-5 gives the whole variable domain GAGVSQSPSNKVTEKGKDVELRCDPISGHTALYWYRQSLGQGLEFLIYFQGNSAPDKSGLPSDRFSAERTGGSVSTLTIQRTQQEDSAVYLCASSSRPSKLETQYFGPGTRLLVL.

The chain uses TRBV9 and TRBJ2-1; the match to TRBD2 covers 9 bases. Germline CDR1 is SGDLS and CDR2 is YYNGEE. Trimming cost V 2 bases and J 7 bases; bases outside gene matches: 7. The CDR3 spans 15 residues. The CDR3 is CASSVASGIGNEQFF. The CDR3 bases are TGTGCCAGCAGCGTGGCTAGCGGGATCGGAAATGAGCAGTTCTTC.

The CDR3 sequence: CASSLSAASYEQYF. As DNA, the CDR3 is TGCGCCAGCAGCTTGTCGGCAGCCTCCTACGAGCAGTACTTC. The chain has TRBV5-1 and TRBJ2-7, with D unresolved. The CDR3 consists of 14 residues. Germline V gene lookup returns CDR1 SGHRS and CDR2 YFSETQ. Trimming removed 1 base from V and 0 bases from J, with 8 bases in between.